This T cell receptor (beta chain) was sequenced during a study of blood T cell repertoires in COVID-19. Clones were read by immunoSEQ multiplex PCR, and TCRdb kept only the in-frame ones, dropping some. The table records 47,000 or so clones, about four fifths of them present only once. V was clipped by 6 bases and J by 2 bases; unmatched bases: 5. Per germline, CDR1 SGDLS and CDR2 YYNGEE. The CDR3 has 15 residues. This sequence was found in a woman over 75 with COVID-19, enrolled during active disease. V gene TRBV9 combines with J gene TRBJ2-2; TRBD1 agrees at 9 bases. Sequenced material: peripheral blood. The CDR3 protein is CASTRQGVNTGELFF. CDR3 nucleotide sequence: TGTGCCAGCACCCGACAGGGGGTCAACACCGGGGAGCTGTTTTTT.